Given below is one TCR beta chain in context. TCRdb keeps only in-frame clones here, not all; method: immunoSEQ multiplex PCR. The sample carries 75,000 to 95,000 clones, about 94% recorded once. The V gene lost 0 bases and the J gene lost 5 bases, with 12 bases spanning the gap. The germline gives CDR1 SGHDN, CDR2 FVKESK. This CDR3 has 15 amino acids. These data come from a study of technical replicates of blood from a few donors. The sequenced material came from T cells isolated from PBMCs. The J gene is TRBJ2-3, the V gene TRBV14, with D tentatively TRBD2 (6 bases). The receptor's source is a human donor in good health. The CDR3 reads CASSQEAGRLDTQYF. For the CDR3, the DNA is TGTGCCAGCAGCCAAGAGGCGGGGCGGCTAGATACGCAGTATTTT.